What follows describes a single T cell receptor (beta chain). In germline, CDR1 is SGHNT, CDR2 YYREEE (reference sequence). Trimming stripped 4 bases from V and 2 bases from J, with 7 bases between. The CDR3 has 12 residues. This sample was taken from a study of control samples from healthy donors and cancer patients. Repertoires were generated with immunoSEQ multiplex PCR, while TCRdb's copy carries only in-frame clones and drops some. The sample lists fewer than 250,000 clones; roughly nine tenths were seen once. The source material was blood. The clonotype comes from a man aged 30 to 39 in good health. This chain joins TRBV5-4 and TRBJ2-7; the D is unclear. The CDR3 DNA is TGTGCCAGCAGCGTCGGACCCTACGAGCAGTACTTC. Translated, it gives CASSVGPYEQYF.